This section outlines one T cell receptor (beta chain) sequence together with its context. V trimming: 6 bases; J trimming: 4 bases; junction bases outside the gene matches: 9. CDR1 is SNHLY and CDR2 is FYNNEI in the germline V gene. The CDR3 extends over 17 amino acids. It was with 60 Vbeta and 13 Jbeta primers that the PCR ran. Here immunoSEQ multiplex PCR was the method, and the copy in TCRdb shows in-frame clones only, minus some. The data show some 65,000 clones, approximately 68% seen once. The data were obtained in a study of cytomegalovirus exposure and HLA in healthy donors. Sequences were obtained from PBMCs. The sequence was collected from a woman aged 25 to 39 in good health and CMV-seronegative. The V gene is TRBV2, the J gene TRBJ2-1, with TRBD2 identical over 13 bases. The CDR3 bases are TGTGCCAGCAGCGGAGCCTTACTAGCGGGGGGGTACAATGAGCAGTTCTTC. It is translated as CASSGALLAGGYNEQFF.